This TCR beta chain was recovered during a study of OX40 agonist ivuxolimab in advanced cancers. In the study overall: Past anti-PD-1, anti-PD-L1 or anti-CTLA-4 therapy was accepted, and roughly 40% had received some.

A note on this clone: As yet, its antigen is unknown.

Method: immunoSEQ multiplex PCR; TCRdb's copy keeps in-frame clones and lacks some. The repertoire has around 21,000 clones, 84% of them found once; the top ten carry approximately 15%. Study results and caveats: Expanded peripheral T-cell antigen specificity went undetermined.

The sequence was collected from an adult with an advanced solid tumor such as melanoma, head and neck, liver or kidney cancer. The sample here was CD4+ or CD8+ T cells sorted from blood, taken in a trial of the OX40 agonist ivuxolimab.

Here the CDR3 reads CASSIGAGQETQYF. In nucleotides, the CDR3 is TGTGCCAGTAGTATAGGAGCGGGACAAGAGACCCAGTACTTC. The rearrangement joins TRBV19 to TRBJ2-5, with 7 bases lining up with TRBD2. The CDR3 is 14 amino acids. Germline-derived CDR1 and CDR2 are LNHDA and SQIVND (reference sequence). The ends lost 1 base at V and 2 bases at J; junction bases unmatched: 1.